What follows describes a single TCR beta chain. As yet, its antigen is unknown. These data originate in a study of cytomegalovirus exposure and HLA in healthy donors. Study summary: Earlier findings included roughly 100 million unique TCR beta sequences obtained from 150 million to 200 million T cells.

PCR employed 60 Vbeta and 13 Jbeta primers. Generated by immunoSEQ multiplex PCR, the TCRdb table keeps only in-frame clones and is missing some. Here the sample spans 85,000 to 100,000 clones, 86% being singletons. The study, taken as a whole, reports: Immune exposure was documented only through CMV serostatus. A later analysis showed HLA-associated TCR beta chains outstripping equally common others in clonal expansion.

This receptor was identified in a man aged 25 to 40 in good health and CMV-seropositive. The source material was PBMCs.

The CDR3 DNA sequence: TGTGCCAGCAGCTCCACAGGGGGCACAGGAAACACCATATATTTT. It is translated as CASSSTGGTGNTIYF. The chain is built from TRBV5-4 and TRBJ1-3; 9 positions agree with TRBD1. The CDR3 covers 15 residues. Germline CDR1 and CDR2: SGHNT and YYREEE (reference sequence). V dropped 3 bases and J dropped 4; count of bases not matched to a gene: 5. Based on the CDR3 plus reference TRBV5-4 and TRBJ1-3, the full variable domain is ETGVTQSPTHLIKTRGQQVTLRCSSQSGHNTVSWYQQALGQGPQFIFQYYREEENGRGNFPPRFSGLQFPNYSSELNVNALELDDSALYLCASSSTGGTGNTIYFGEGSWLTVV.